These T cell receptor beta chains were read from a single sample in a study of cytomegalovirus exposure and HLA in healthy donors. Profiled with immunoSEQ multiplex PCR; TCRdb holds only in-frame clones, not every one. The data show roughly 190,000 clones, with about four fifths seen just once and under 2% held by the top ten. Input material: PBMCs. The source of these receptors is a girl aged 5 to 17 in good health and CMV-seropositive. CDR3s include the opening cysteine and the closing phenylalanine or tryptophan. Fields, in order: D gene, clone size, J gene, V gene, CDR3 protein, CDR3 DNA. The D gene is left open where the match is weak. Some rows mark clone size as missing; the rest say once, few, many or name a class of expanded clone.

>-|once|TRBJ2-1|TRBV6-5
CASSRQESSYNEQFF
TGTGCCAGCAGCCGACAGGAAAGCTCCTACAATGAGCAGTTCTTC
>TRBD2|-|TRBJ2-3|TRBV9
CASSELAGSDTQYF
TGTGCCTCGTCTGAGCTAGCGGGCTCAGATACGCAGTATTTT
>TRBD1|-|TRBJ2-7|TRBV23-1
CASSQQVNRGQGVGYEQYF
TGCGCCAGCAGTCAGCAGGTAAATCGGGGACAGGGAGTAGGCTACGAGCAGTACTTC
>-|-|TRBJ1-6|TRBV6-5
CAVGGSWAPLHF
TGTGCCGTGGGGGGATCATGGGCACCCCTCCACTTT
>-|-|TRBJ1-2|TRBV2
CASREYRVESGYTF
TGTGCCAGCAGGGAATATAGAGTAGAGTCTGGCTACACCTTC
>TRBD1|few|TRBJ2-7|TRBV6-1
CASRGRQGSSYEQYF
TGTGCCAGCAGAGGACGACAGGGAAGCTCCTACGAGCAGTACTTC
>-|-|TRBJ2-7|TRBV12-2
CASRLGPPGAPTYEQYF
TGTGCAAGTCGCTTAGGGCCTCCAGGGGCCCCGACCTACGAGCAGTACTTC
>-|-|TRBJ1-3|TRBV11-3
CASSSPVNTIYF
TGTGCCAGCAGCTCTCCCGTTAACACCATATATTTT
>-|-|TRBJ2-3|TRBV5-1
CASSLELATGTQYF
TGCGCCAGCAGCTTGGAACTAGCCACCGGTACGCAGTATTTT
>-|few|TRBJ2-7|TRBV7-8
CASSLGPGEFEQYF
TGTGCCAGCAGCTTAGGTCCAGGGGAGTTCGAGCAGTACTTC
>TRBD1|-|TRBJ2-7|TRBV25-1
CASSEFGWGQEGYEQYF
TGTGCCAGCAGTGAATTTGGGTGGGGACAGGAGGGGTACGAGCAGTACTTC
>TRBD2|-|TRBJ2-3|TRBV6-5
CASRSGLPLRNTQYF
TGTGCCAGCAGATCGGGACTACCCCTGAGGAATACGCAGTATTTT
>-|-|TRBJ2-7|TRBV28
CASRWAGTYEQYF
TGTGCCAGTCGGTGGGCAGGGACCTACGAGCAGTACTTC
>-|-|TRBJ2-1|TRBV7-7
CASSLEFTSNEQFF
TGTGCCAGCAGCTTAGAGTTTACGAGCAATGAGCAGTTCTTC
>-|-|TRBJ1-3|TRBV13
CASSLGLRGSSGNTIYF
TGTGCCAGCAGCTTAGGCCTACGGGGGAGCTCTGGAAACACCATATATTTT
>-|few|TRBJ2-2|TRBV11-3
CASSLGAIAGELFF
TGTGCCAGCAGCTTAGGGGCGATTGCCGGGGAGCTGTTTTTT
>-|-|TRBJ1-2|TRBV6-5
CASSYPGQEGYTF
TGTGCCAGCAGTTACCCAGGGCAAGAGGGCTACACCTTC
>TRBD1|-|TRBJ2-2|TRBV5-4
CASSLYRGRNTGELFF
TGTGCCAGCAGCTTGTACAGGGGGCGGAACACCGGGGAGCTGTTTTTT
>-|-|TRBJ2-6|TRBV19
CASSIPGSGANVLTF
TGTGCCAGTAGTATCCCCGGGTCCGGGGCCAACGTCCTGACTTTC
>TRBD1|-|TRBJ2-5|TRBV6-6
CASSGDRGRGETQYF
TGTGCCAGCTCAGGAGACAGGGGGCGAGGGGAGACCCAGTACTTC
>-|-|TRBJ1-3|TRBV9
CASSVQGIVGNTIYF
TGTGCCAGCAGCGTTCAGGGGATAGTTGGAAACACCATATATTTT
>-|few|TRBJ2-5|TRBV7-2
CASSSRGDSPETQYF
TGTGCCAGCAGCTCGCGCGGGGACAGTCCGGAGACCCAGTACTTC
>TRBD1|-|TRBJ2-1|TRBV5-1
CASSRGQGGADEQFF
TGCGCCAGCAGCCGGGGACAGGGGGGGGCGGATGAGCAGTTCTTC
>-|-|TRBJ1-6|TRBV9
CASSVEVDGVRTPGNSPLHF
TGTGCCAGCAGCGTAGAGGTTGATGGGGTGAGAACGCCGGGGAATTCACCCCTCCACTTT
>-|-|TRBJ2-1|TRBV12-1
CASRADRQSYNEQFF
TGTGCCAGCAGGGCAGACAGACAGAGTTACAATGAGCAGTTCTTC
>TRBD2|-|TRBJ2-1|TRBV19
CASSPRTSGGSSSYNEQFF
TGTGCCAGTAGTCCGAGAACTAGCGGGGGGTCTAGCTCCTACAATGAGCAGTTCTTC
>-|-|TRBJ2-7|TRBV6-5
CASSYRGSSYEQYF
TGTGCCAGCAGTTACCGGGGTTCCTCCTACGAGCAGTACTTC
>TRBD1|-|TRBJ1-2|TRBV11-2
CASSMHWTGENYGYTF
TGTGCCAGCAGCATGCACTGGACAGGGGAGAACTATGGCTACACCTTC
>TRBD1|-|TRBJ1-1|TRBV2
CASSGQGRNTEAFF
TGTGCCAGCAGTGGACAGGGCCGTAACACTGAAGCTTTCTTT
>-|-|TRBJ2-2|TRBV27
CASSFEVAGELFF
TGTGCCAGCAGTTTTGAGGTGGCCGGGGAGCTGTTTTTT
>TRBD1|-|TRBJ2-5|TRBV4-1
CASSHGTGGFKETQYF
TGCGCCAGCAGCCACGGGACAGGGGGCTTTAAAGAGACCCAGTACTTC
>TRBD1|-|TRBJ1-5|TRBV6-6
CASSYGQARNQPQHF
TGTGCCAGCAGTTATGGACAGGCGCGCAATCAGCCCCAGCATTTT
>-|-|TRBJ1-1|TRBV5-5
CASSLVFDSYTEAFF
TGTGCCAGCAGCTTGGTGTTTGACAGTTACACTGAAGCTTTCTTT
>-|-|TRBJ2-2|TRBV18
CASSPQNGGGAAGELFF
TGTGCCAGCTCACCACAGAACGGAGGGGGGGCCGCCGGGGAGCTGTTTTTT
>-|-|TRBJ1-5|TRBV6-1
CASSEVNSNQPQHF
TGTGCCAGCAGTGAAGTAAATAGCAATCAGCCCCAGCATTTT
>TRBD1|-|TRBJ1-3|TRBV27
CASSRTTGGHSGNTIYF
TGTGCCAGCAGTCGAACTACAGGGGGCCACTCTGGAAACACCATATATTTT
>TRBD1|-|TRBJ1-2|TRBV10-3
CAIWTGAVYYGYTF
TGTGCCATATGGACAGGGGCGGTGTACTATGGCTACACCTTC
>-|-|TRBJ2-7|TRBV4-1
CASSQGETGGSYEQYF
TGCGCCAGCAGCCAAGGTGAGACAGGAGGATCCTACGAGCAGTACTTC
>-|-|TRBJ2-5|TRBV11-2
CASSRIAAGGQETQYF
TGTGCCAGCAGCCGAATAGCGGCAGGGGGTCAAGAGACCCAGTACTTC
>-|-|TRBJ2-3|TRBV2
CARTGVSTDTQYF
TGTGCCAGGACCGGGGTAAGCACAGATACGCAGTATTTT
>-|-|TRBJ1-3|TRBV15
CATSRETVSGNTIYF
TGTGCCACCAGCAGGGAGACAGTCTCTGGAAACACCATATATTTT
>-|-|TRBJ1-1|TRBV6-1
CASSRGTEAFF
TGTGCCAGCAGTCGGGGCACTGAAGCTTTCTTT
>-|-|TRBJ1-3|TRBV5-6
CASSSWTELGENTIYF
TGTGCCAGCAGCTCCTGGACAGAGCTAGGGGAAAACACCATATATTTT
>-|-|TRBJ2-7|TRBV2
CASSVFSEQYF
TGTGCCAGCAGTGTTTTTTCAGAGCAGTACTTC
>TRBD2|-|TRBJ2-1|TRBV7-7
CASSSGLAGGYEQFF
TGTGCCAGCAGCTCCGGACTAGCGGGGGGGTATGAGCAGTTCTTC